This T cell receptor (beta chain) stems from a study of blood T cells in healthy people across ages (dated by TCRdb to between 2015 and 2016). The study in broad terms: In model experiments, template switching captured roughly one uniquely barcoded TCR beta cDNA molecule for every two T cells. For two donors (one aged 18 to 29 and one aged 80 or older), the study analyzed two additional independent replicas of 1 million unique cDNA reads from the same blood draw. Using deep sequencing normalized with unique cDNA molecular identifiers, the study measured how TCR beta repertoire diversity changes with age. To avoid experimental bias, donors of different ages were randomly spread across the sequencing lanes. Four age groups were formed from the donors: young (average about 17 years), middle-aged (approximately 41), aged (roughly 59) and long-lived (about 80). Points the paper makes about the study in general: Estimates of total diversity from one million sequenced T cells were regarded as lower bounds and underestimates. As age increased, observed TCR beta diversity per million T cells dropped in a roughly linear way, and a significant reduction was already evident by age roughly 36. A strong correlation was found between observed TCR beta diversity and the percentage of naive T cells measured by flow cytometry. The long-lived group showed more naive CD4+ T cells, fewer expanded clones and increased TCR diversity than the aged group, suggesting age selection. Since profiling was done on bulk unsorted PBMCs, naive and antigen-experienced compartments could not be conclusively compared. Donor CMV infection status was unknown, potentially confounding age-related changes in expanded clonotypes.

The donors were a few dozen Caucasian individuals from Russia, aged roughly 6 to 100 years, who were systemically healthy. Each donor gave approximately 9.3 milliliters of peripheral blood, collected into EDTA-treated Vacutainer tubes. PBMCs were isolated by Ficoll-Paque density-gradient centrifugation, with at least 6 million obtained per sample. Trizol reagent was used to extract total RNA from PBMCs, with at least 5 micrograms per sample. Naive CD45RAhigh/CD27high T cell percentages were measured by flow cytometry on a PBMC aliquot from every donor. The germline V gene supplies CDR1 LGHNA and CDR2 YSLEER. The CDR3 holds 16 amino acids from the cysteine to the phenylalanine. Just the 48-base CDR3 DNA is kept, in frame starting at base 1. The germline V and J ends show losses of 0 bases and 5 bases respectively, and no gene match explains 9 bases of the junction. Note on this clonotype: Its antigen remains undetermined. Per-base quality was not reported, and no clone a single base away is much larger than it.

The library was built by means of 5' RACE. Sequencing was performed on an Illumina HiSeq 2500. A second PCR of about 6 to 11 cycles was run with a J-beta primer mix and a sample-barcoded 5' primer. A template-switch 5' adaptor carrying 12 random nucleotides introduced a unique molecular identifier onto each TCR beta cDNA molecule. Each sample yielded at least 3 million CDR3-containing paired-end reads. First-strand cDNA synthesis was performed from all RNA using the Mint cDNA synthesis kit, with priming by a TRBC-specific oligonucleotide. After uracil-DNA glycosylase treatment, a first 18-cycle PCR used universal primers M1SS and BC2_uni_R on all cDNA. As for the original processing: For normalization, 1 million high-quality reads, each with a distinct molecular identifier, were randomly selected from each sample. Reads with shared molecular identifiers were discarded instead of being binned into consensus sequences. MiTCR, with a Q25 quality threshold and the strictest error-elimination algorithm, was used for CDR3 identification, clonotype clustering and error correction. A nonparametric unseen species model with Euler transformation was used to estimate lower-bound total TCR beta diversity. TCRdb cleaned the public reads at Q25 with fastp, built clones with MiXCR and kept in-frame beta chains. Each record represents a unique CDR3 protein, reported with the most common genes and DNA among its rows. TCRdb, not the original authors, processed these V and J calls. The sample profile shows about 760,000 distinct CDR3 sequences; more than 50% of them were found once. In total, the top ten clones hold 20% to 30% of the sample.

The sequence was collected from a man in his forties in good health. The specimen sequenced was blood. In this chain, TRBV4-3 is recombined with TRBJ1-2; the junction holds 7 bases that match TRBD1. The CDR3 region: CASSQDGTGVLYGYTF. The sequenced DNA: TGCGCCAGCAGCCAAGATGGAACAGGGGTACTTTATGGCTACACCTTC.